This TCR beta chain was identified during a study of T cells in tuberculosis. Study outcomes and limitations: Active tuberculosis alpha repertoires lay closer to GMM-specific TCRs than controls'.

The CDR3 covers 18 residues. The V gene's germline CDR1 is SGHTA and CDR2 FQGNSA. Trimming pared 5 bases from V and 0 bases from J, leaving 19 bases between. Note on this clone: Its antigen is currently unknown.

The table came from immunoSEQ multiplex PCR; TCRdb's copy has only in-frame clones and leaves some out. The sample holds tens of thousands of clones, about 95% seen once. Sequenced: PBMCs. The receptor's source is a donor aged 10 to 29 with latent tuberculosis or without tuberculosis infection. The chain recombines TRBV7-2 with TRBJ1-4; a weak D match, TRBD1 (5 bases). CDR3 loop: CASSARTSLVATNEKLFF. CDR3 DNA: TGTGCCAGCAGCGCACGGACATCTCTTGTGGCAACTAATGAAAAACTGTTTTTT.